The 23 T cell receptor beta chains below all came from one sample that was sequenced in a study of CD8+ T cells in alopecia areata. Sequencing used cDNA as its template, made by extracting RNA and reverse transcribing it. The table came from immunoSEQ multiplex PCR; TCRdb's copy has only in-frame clones and leaves some out. The sample shows more than 250,000 clones, none of them appearing just once. Cells pooled from cutaneous lymph nodes were sorted on CD4, CD8alpha, NKG2D, NKG2ACE and other markers. Sample: CD4+ T cells sorted from a lymph node. The receptors come from a C3H/HeJ mouse with alopecia areata. For this strain, the MHC haplotype corresponds to H2-k.

This clone occurred a few times. The listed genes are named as in mouse. The read ends 4 residues shy of where the CDR3 ends; the end is completed using the germline J gene. The chain recombines TRBV19 with TRBJ2-5, with D perhaps TRBD1 (5 bases). V lost 4 bases, J lost 0 bases, and 9 bases lay in between. The CDR3 covers 14 residues. Per the germline V gene, CDR1 is FNHDT and CDR2 is SITEND (reference sequence). CDR3 loop: CASSGRDNQDTQYF. The part of the CDR3 DNA that was read is TGTGCCAGCAGTGGCAGGGATAACCAAGAC.

This clone has a handful of counts. The gene symbols are mouse symbols. The missing CDR3 end, 4 residues past where the read stops, is filled in from the germline J gene. The genes are TRBV19 and TRBJ2-5; maybe TRBD1 (6 bases). There are 14 residues in the CDR3. Germline CDR1 and CDR2: FNHDT and SITEND (reference sequence). V was shortened by 4 bases and J by 2 bases, with 11 bases between the two germline ends. CDR3 DNA, as far as it was read: TGTGCCAGCAGTTCACAGGGTGGCCAAGAC. As protein: CASSSQGGQD. The whole CDR3 reads CASSSQGGQDTQYF.

The sample holds a few counts of this clone. Gene names refer to mouse genes. The read ends 3 residues shy of where the CDR3 ends; the end is completed using the germline J gene. This sequence joins TRBV19 and TRBJ1-6; D is possibly TRBD1 (5 bases). TRBJ1-6 is an ORF; its function is uncertain. Germline CDR1 FNHDT, CDR2 SITEND (reference sequence). This CDR3 has 13 residues. Trimming left V 7 bases short and J 4 bases short, with 9 bases between. The sequenced CDR3 bases are TGTGCCAGCCGGACAAGATATAATTCGCCC. Protein product: CASRTRYNSP. The entire CDR3 protein reads CASRTRYNSPLYF.

This clone was seen a handful of times. Genes here carry mouse names. The CDR3 end lies 4 residues beyond the end of the read and is filled in from the germline J gene. The rearrangement joins TRBV4 to TRBJ2-3; TRBD1 aligns across 7 bases. The V segment lost 4 bases and the J segment 0 bases; nucleotides outside the gene matches: 4. The CDR3 is 15 amino acids. The germline V gene encodes CDR1 LGHDT and CDR2 YNNKQL (reference sequence). CDR3 loop: CASSLQGRSAETLYF. Incomplete CDR3 DNA: TGTGCCAGCAGCTTACAGGGGCGCAGTGCAGAA.

To note about this clone: Gene names refer to mouse genes. The read ends 4 residues shy of where the CDR3 ends; the end is completed using the germline J gene. Other nucleotide sequences in the sample specify the same CDR3. V is TRBV19 and J is TRBJ2-1; 13 nucleotides match TRBD2. CDR1 and CDR2 (germline): FNHDT, SITEND (reference sequence). The length of the CDR3 is 16 residues. Trimming removed 4 bases from V and 1 base from J; junction bases left unmatched: 2. The DNA read from the CDR3 is TGTGCCAGCAGTCCGGGACTGGGGGGGAACTATGCT. Its translation is CASSPGLGGNYA. Given in full, the CDR3 is CASSPGLGGNYAEQFF.

Worth noting for this clone: The genes are named according to mouse. The sequenced fragment ends 4 residues before the CDR3 boundary, so the rest is inferred from the germline J gene. This chain joins TRBV13-2 and TRBJ2-4; D is uncertain. Germline CDR1 and CDR2: NNHNN and SYGAGS (reference sequence). Between the trimmed V and J ends, which lost 3 bases and 0 bases, there was a span of 11 bases. This CDR3 comprises 15 residues. The part of the CDR3 DNA that was read is TGTGCCAGCGGTGCCCCACAGCCTAGTCAAAAC. This codes for CASGAPQPSQN. The full CDR3 sequence reads CASGAPQPSQNTLYF.

Turning to this clone: Gene names are the mouse ones. The read terminates 3 residues before the CDR3 end, so the remaining end is supplied by the germline J gene. The chain links TRBV13-2 to TRBJ1-6; 8 bases agree with TRBD1. TRBJ1-6 counts as an open reading frame of uncertain function. This CDR3 has 15 residues. Germline trimming cut 5 bases from V and 2 bases from J; bases unmatched to any gene: 3. Germline V gives CDR1 NNHNN, CDR2 SYGAGS (reference sequence). The CDR3: CASGRTGTYNSPLYF. The CDR3 DNA, read in part, is TGTGCCAGCGGGCGGACAGGGACCTATAATTCGCCC.

This clone appeared a few times. Germline and genes: mouse. The read is 4 residues too short to cover the CDR3 end, so that end is filled in from the germline J gene. The chain uses TRBV29 and TRBJ2-1; TRBD1 is a possible D gene (6 bases). CDR3 length: 15 amino acids. Germline assignment: CDR1 MSHET and CDR2 SYDVDS. V was pared by 5 bases and J by 3 bases, with 14 bases between. The CDR3 spells CASSHQGQIYAEQFF. The CDR3 DNA, read in part, is TGTGCTAGCAGTCACCAGGGACAAATCTATGCT.

This clone occurred a few times. Mouse germline and gene names are used. Read sequence stops 4 residues before the CDR3 end, and the germline J gene provides the missing end. The V gene is TRBV5, the J gene TRBJ2-1, with 10 bases fitting TRBD1. The CDR3 spans 17 residues. Germline assignment: CDR1 LGHNA and CDR2 YNLKQL (reference sequence). With 0 bases clipped from V and 3 bases from J, the junction kept 5 bases outside the gene matches. CDR3 in amino acids: CASSQDGGTGVYAEQFF. Incomplete CDR3 DNA: TGTGCCAGCAGCCAAGATGGGGGGACAGGGGTCTATGCT.

This clone was seen a few times. Genes and germline come from the mouse. Read data end 4 residues before the CDR3 end; the end is taken from the germline J gene. The sample has other DNA sequences that encode this CDR3 too. The chain employs TRBV13-1 and TRBJ1-1; D gene unclear. The CDR3 is 14 residues long. Germline assignment: CDR1 NSHNY and CDR2 SYGAGN. V was trimmed by 2 bases and J by 0 bases, leaving 8 bases between them. CDR3 loop: CASSEWGANTEVFF. Partial CDR3 DNA: TGTGCCAGCAGTGAGTGGGGTGCAAACACA.

This clone was detected a few times. Gene names are mouse gene names. The CDR3 end is not reached by the read, which stops 4 residues before it; the germline J gene fills it in. The chain is built from TRBV5 and TRBJ2-5, with D tentatively TRBD1 (6 bases). The CDR3 runs 16 residues. V was cut by 1 base and J by 2 bases, with 13 bases left in between. Germline CDR1 LGHNA, CDR2 YNLKQL (reference sequence). The covered CDR3 bases are TGTGCCAGCAGCCAAGCGGGACAAAAAATCCAAGAC. It is translated as CASSQAGQKIQD. The full CDR3 protein reads CASSQAGQKIQDTQYF.

This clone turned up a few times. Germline and genes here are mouse. This CDR3 is also generated by other DNA sequences in the sample. CDR3 protein: CTCSAPGLQDTQYF. The covered CDR3 bases are TGCACCTGCAGTGCACCGGGACTCCAAGAC. V usage is TRBV1 and J usage is TRBJ2-5; D is possibly TRBD2 (6 bases). The CDR3 end lies 4 residues beyond the end of the read and is filled in from the germline J gene. The CDR3 extends over 14 amino acids. The V end lost 2 bases, the J end lost 2 bases, and 8 bases lay between the germline ends. CDR1 and CDR2 from the germline V gene are NSQYPW and LRSPGD (reference sequence).

Details on this clone: Gene labels here are mouse ones. The CDR3 extends 4 residues past the end of the read, so its final part is completed from the germline J gene. The genes are TRBV3 and TRBJ2-5, with TRBD2 identical over 7 bases. CDR3 length: 14 residues. Germline lookup yields CDR1 SNHLY and CDR2 FYNGKV (reference sequence). The V and J ends lost 3 bases and 2 bases, in that order; junction bases with no gene match: 2. The CDR3 here is CASSFGGVQDTQYF. CDR3 DNA (partial): TGTGCCAGCAGCTTCGGGGGGGTCCAAGAC. The full variable domain, completed using reference TRBV3 and TRBJ2-5, is GPKVLQIPSHQIIDMGQMVTLNCDPVSNHLYFYWYKQILGQQMEFLVNFYNGKVMEKSKLFKDQFSVERPDGSYFTLKIQPTALEDSAVYFCASSFGGVQDTQYFGPGTRLLVL.

This clone was counted only a few times. The genes and germline here are from mouse. Other DNA sequences in this specimen translate into the identical CDR3. The sequenced CDR3 bases are TGTGCTAGCAGTAGAGACGGGACTGGGGTCTAT. Its protein is CASSRDGTGVY. The CDR3 reads in full as CASSRDGTGVYEQYF. The chain joins TRBV17 to TRBJ2-7; the match to TRBD2 covers 10 bases. With the read ending 4 residues before the CDR3 end, the germline J gene is used to fill in that end. Looked up from germline, CDR1 is MNHDT and CDR2 is YYDKIL. Trimming took 0 bases from V and 3 from J; bases not matched to a gene: 2. The CDR3 consists of 15 residues.

This clone was seen only a few times. Gene labels here are mouse ones. The read comes to an end 4 residues before the CDR3 does, leaving the germline J gene to fill in the end. V usage is TRBV14 and J usage is TRBJ2-5; 14 bases map to TRBD2. Per germline, CDR1 SGHDT and CDR2 FRDEAV. The CDR3 is 16 residues long. CDR3: CASSLGTGGARDTQYF. The DNA read from the CDR3 is TGTGCCAGCAGTCTAGGGACTGGGGGGGCGCGTGAC.

This clone was observed a few times. Gene names are mouse gene names. CDR3 DNA, as far as it was read: TGTGCTAGCAGTTTACAAAACACCGGG. This translates into CASSLQNTG. The entire CDR3 protein reads CASSLQNTGQLYF. The chain couples TRBV29 to TRBJ2-2; D unresolved. The missing CDR3 end, 4 residues past where the read stops, is filled in from the germline J gene. This CDR3 comprises 13 residues. V was clipped by 2 bases and J by 1 base, with 2 bases between them. Germline assignment: CDR1 MSHET and CDR2 SYDVDS.

This clone came up a few times. Gene names follow the mouse nomenclature. The read stops 4 residues short of the end of the CDR3; the missing end is completed from the germline J gene. The V call is TRBV19, the J call TRBJ2-3, with 7 bases fitting TRBD1. The CDR3 runs 15 residues. With V trimmed by 5 bases and J by 1 base, 7 bases remained unmatched. Germline assignment: CDR1 FNHDT and CDR2 SITEND (reference sequence). CDR3 sequence reads: CASRPTGEGAETLYF. The CDR3 DNA, read in part, is TGTGCCAGCAGGCCTACAGGGGAAGGTGCAGAA. Full variable domain (missing parts from reference TRBV19 and TRBJ2-3): GGIITQTPKFLIGQEGQKLTLKCQQNFNHDTMYWYRQDSGKGLRLIYYSITENDLQKGDLSEGYDASREKKSSFSLTVTSAQKNEMAVFLCASRPTGEGAETLYFGSGTRLTVL.

In the case of this clone: The gene symbols are mouse symbols. The sequence runs out 4 residues before the end of the CDR3; the remainder is reconstructed from the germline J gene. The gene calls are TRBV5 and TRBJ2-7, with TRBD1 matching over 7 bases. The CDR3 runs 14 residues. Germline lookup yields CDR1 LGHNA and CDR2 YNLKQL (reference sequence). The CDR3 spells CASSPSGTEYEQYF. CDR3 DNA (partial): TGTGCCAGCAGCCCCTCCGGGACAGAATAT.

Concerning this clone: Mouse germline and gene names are used. The read comes to an end 4 residues before the CDR3 does, leaving the germline J gene to fill in the end. The chain has TRBV12-1 and TRBJ2-5; 10 positions agree with TRBD2. Germline CDR1 is SGHSN and CDR2 is HYEKVE. The CDR3 is 14 residues long. CDR3 bases read: TGTGCCAGACCCGACTGGGGGGACGGAGAC. Translating gives CARPDWGDGD. The whole CDR3 protein is CARPDWGDGDTQYF.

This clone was recorded a few times. Gene names are mouse gene names. The read falls 4 residues short of the CDR3 end, and the missing part is taken from the germline J gene. The sample has other DNA sequences that encode this CDR3 too. This chain uses TRBV19 with TRBJ1-1; TRBD1 matches at 10 bases. J was trimmed by 3 bases and V by 4 bases; bases with no gene match: 3. There are 14 residues in the CDR3. Germline V CDR1 and CDR2: FNHDT, SITEND (reference sequence). This chain's CDR3 is CASSDRGLDTEVFF. Partial CDR3 DNA: TGTGCCAGCAGTGACAGGGGGCTGGACACA.

This clone was counted only a few times. Genes and germline come from the mouse. CDR3 DNA, as far as it was read: TGTGCCAGCAGTGCCCGGGACTCTCAAGAC. Translating gives CASSARDSQD. The whole CDR3 sequence is CASSARDSQDTQYF. The chain links TRBV13-1 to TRBJ2-5; tentative D call: TRBD2 (6 bases). The CDR3 goes on 4 residues after the read ends, and that part is filled in from the germline J gene. This CDR3 spans 14 amino acids. Germline-derived CDR1 and CDR2 are NSHNY and SYGAGN. The germline V and J ends were trimmed by 3 bases and 3 bases, with 11 bases remaining between them.

This clone came up a few times. The germline and genes are mouse ones. The read comes to an end 4 residues before the CDR3 does, leaving the germline J gene to fill in the end. The chain couples TRBV19 to TRBJ2-1, with D uncertain. Germline-derived CDR1 and CDR2 are FNHDT and SITEND (reference sequence). CDR3 length: 12 amino acids. Trimming removed 5 bases from V and 6 bases from J, with 9 bases in between. CDR3 protein: CASSQRFAEQFF. The DNA read from the CDR3 is TGTGCCAGCAGCCAGAGGTTTGCT.

The table lists this clone with a few counts. Gene names and germline refer to mouse. The sequenced fragment ends 3 residues before the CDR3 boundary, so the rest is inferred from the germline J gene. The chain carries TRBV13-3 and TRBJ1-6; the match to TRBD1 covers 7 bases. TRBJ1-6 is labeled an ORF, and its function is uncertain. The V gene end was trimmed by 5 bases and the J gene end by 5 bases; junction bases not matched to a gene: 1. Germline V gene lookup returns CDR1 NNHDY and CDR2 SYVADS. There are 13 residues in the CDR3. The DNA read from the CDR3 is TGTGCCAGCAGGGGACAGCATAATTCGCCC. Protein product: CASRGQHNSP. The CDR3 as a whole reads CASRGQHNSPLYF.